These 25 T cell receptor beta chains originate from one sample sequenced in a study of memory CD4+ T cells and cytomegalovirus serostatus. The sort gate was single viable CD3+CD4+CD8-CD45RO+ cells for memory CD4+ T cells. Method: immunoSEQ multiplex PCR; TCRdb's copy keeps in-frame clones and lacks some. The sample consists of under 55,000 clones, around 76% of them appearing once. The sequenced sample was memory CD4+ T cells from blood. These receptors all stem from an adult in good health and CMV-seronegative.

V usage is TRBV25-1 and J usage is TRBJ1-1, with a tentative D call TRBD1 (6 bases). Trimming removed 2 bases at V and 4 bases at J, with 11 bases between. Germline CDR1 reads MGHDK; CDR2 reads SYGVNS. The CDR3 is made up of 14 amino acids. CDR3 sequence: CASSEGGPVTEAFF. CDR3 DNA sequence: TGTGCCAGCAGTGAAGGGGGGCCTGTCACTGAAGCTTTCTTT.

CDR3 amino acids: CAIRRTGANTEAFF. CDR3 bases: TGTGCCATCAGAAGGACAGGGGCGAACACTGAAGCTTTCTTT. The chain recombines TRBV10-3 with TRBJ1-1; 9 nucleotides agree with TRBD1. The CDR3 length is 14 residues. Trimming took 6 bases from V and 1 from J; bases not matched to a gene: 3. Germline assignment: CDR1 ENHRY and CDR2 SYGVKD.

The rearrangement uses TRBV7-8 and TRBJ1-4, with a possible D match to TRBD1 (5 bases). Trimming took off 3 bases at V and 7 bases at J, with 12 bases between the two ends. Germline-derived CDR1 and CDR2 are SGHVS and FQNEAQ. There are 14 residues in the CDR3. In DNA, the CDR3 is TGTGCCAGCAGCTTTTCAGGGAAGGGTGAAAAACTGTTTTTT. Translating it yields CASSFSGKGEKLFF.

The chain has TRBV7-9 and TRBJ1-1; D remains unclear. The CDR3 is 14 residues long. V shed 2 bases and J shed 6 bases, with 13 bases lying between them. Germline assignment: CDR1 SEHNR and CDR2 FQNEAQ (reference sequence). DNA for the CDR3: TGTGCCAGCAGCTTAAAAGGCCTCAGCCCTGAAGCTTTCTTT. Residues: CASSLKGLSPEAFF.

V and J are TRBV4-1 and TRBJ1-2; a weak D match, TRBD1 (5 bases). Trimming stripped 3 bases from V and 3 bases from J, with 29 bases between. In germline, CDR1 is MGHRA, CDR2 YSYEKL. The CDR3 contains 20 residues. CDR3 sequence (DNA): TGCGCCAGCAGCCATACCGGGACGGGAAAATCCCTTCCTAGTTACTATGGCTACACCTTC. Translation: CASSHTGTGKSLPSYYGYTF.

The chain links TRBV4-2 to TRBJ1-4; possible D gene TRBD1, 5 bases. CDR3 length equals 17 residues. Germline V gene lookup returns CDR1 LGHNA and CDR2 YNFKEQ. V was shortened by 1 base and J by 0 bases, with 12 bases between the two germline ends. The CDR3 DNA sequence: TGTGCCAGCAGCCAAGTAGGGACGGGAACAACTAATGAAAAACTGTTTTTT. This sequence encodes CASSQVGTGTTNEKLFF.

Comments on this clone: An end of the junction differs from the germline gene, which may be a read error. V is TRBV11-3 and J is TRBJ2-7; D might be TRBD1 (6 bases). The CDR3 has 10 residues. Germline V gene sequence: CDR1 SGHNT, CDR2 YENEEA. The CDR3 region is CGTNSAEQYF. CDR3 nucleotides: TGCGGGACAAATTCAGCCGAGCAGTACTTC.

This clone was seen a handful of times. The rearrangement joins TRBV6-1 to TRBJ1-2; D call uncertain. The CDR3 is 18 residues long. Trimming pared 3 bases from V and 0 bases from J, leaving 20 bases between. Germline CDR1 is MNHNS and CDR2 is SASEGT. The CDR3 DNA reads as TGTGCCAGCAGTGATACCATTCCCAGTCTCCTCGCTAACTATGGCTACACCTTC. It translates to CASSDTIPSLLANYGYTF.

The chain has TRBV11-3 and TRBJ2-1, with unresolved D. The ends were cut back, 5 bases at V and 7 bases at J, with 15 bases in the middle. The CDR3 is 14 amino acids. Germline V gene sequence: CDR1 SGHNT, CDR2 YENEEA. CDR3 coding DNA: TGTGCCAGCAGCCTAGGCCCAGCGAGGAATGAGCAGTTCTTC. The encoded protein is CASSLGPARNEQFF.

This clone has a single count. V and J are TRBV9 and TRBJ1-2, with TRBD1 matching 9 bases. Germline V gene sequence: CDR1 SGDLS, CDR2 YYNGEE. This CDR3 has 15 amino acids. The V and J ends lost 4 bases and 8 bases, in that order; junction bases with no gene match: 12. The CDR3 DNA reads TGTGCCAGCAGCTTGGGCCGGGACAGGGTTGGAGGCTACACCTTC. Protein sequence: CASSLGRDRVGGYTF.

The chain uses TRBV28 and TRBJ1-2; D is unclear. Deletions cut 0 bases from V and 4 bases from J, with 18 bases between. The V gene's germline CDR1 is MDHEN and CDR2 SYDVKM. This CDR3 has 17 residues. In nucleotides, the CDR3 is TGTGCCAGCAGTTTATGGGCATCGTTTGGGGATTCCTATGGCTACACCTTC. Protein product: CASSLWASFGDSYGYTF.

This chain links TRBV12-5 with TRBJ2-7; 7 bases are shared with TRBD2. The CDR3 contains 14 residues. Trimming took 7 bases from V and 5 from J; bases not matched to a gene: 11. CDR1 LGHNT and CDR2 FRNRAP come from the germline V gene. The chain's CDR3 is CASASGRGPNEQYF. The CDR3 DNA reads TGTGCTAGTGCCTCAGGGAGGGGACCAAACGAGCAGTACTTC.

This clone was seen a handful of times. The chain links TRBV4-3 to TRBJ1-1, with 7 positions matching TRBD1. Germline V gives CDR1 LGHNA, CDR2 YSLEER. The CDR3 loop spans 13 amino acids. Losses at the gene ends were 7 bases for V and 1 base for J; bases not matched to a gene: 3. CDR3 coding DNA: TGCGCCAGCACCCGGACAGGGAACACTGAAGCTTTCTTT. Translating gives CASTRTGNTEAFF.

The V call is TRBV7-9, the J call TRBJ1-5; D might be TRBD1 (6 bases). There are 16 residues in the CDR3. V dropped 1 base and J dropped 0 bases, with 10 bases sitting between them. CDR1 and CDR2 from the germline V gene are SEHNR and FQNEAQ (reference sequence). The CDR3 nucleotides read TGTGCCAGCAGCTTAGTCGGGGGACATAGCAATCAGCCCCAGCATTTT. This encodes CASSLVGGHSNQPQHF.

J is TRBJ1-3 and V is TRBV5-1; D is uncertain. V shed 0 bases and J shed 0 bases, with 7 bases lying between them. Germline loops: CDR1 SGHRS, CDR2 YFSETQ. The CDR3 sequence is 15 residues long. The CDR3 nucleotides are TGCGCCAGCAGCTTGGAACAGATCTCTGGAAACACCATATATTTT. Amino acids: CASSLEQISGNTIYF.

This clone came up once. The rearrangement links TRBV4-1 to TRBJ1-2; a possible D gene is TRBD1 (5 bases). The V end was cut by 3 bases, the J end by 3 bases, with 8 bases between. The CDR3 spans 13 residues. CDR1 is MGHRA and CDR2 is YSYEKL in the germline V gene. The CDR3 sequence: CASSQDNYYGYTF. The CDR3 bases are TGCGCCAGCAGCCAGGACAATTACTATGGCTACACCTTC.

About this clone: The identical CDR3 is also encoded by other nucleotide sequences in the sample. The CDR3 loop is CASSPGLSNQPQHF. In nucleotides, the CDR3 is TGTGCCAGCTCACCAGGCCTTAGCAATCAGCCCCAGCATTTT. This chain joins TRBV18 and TRBJ1-5; D remains ambiguous. Trimming took 2 bases from V and 0 from J, leaving 5 bases between them. CDR1 and CDR2 from the germline V gene are KGHSH and LQKENI. The CDR3 extends over 14 amino acids.

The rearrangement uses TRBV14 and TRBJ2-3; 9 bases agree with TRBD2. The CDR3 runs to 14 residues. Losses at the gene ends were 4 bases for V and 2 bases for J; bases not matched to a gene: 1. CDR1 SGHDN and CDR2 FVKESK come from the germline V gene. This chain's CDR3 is CASSLAGATDTQYF. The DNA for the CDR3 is TGTGCCAGCAGCCTAGCGGGAGCCACAGATACGCAGTATTTT. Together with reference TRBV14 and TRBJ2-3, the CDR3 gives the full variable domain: EAGVTQFPSHSVIEKGQTVTLRCDPISGHDNLYWYRRVMGKEIKFLLHFVKESKQDESGMPNNRFLAERTGGTYSTLKVQPAELEDSGVYFCASSLAGATDTQYFGPGTRLTVL.

CDR3 sequence: CASSRREGVKNIQYF. CDR3 in DNA: TGTGCCAGCAGCCGCAGGGAAGGGGTCAAAAACATTCAGTACTTC. The chain has TRBV28 and TRBJ2-4, with a weak D call TRBD1 (5 bases). Trimming cost V 6 bases and J 3 bases, with 15 bases left between them. Germline CDR1 and CDR2: MDHEN and SYDVKM. The CDR3 runs 15 residues.

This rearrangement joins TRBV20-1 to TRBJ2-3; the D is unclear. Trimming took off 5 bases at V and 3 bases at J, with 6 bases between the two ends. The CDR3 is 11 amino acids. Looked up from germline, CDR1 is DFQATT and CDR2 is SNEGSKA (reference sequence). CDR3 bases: TGCAGTGCTCCCCTAACAGATACGCAGTATTTT. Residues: CSAPLTDTQYF.

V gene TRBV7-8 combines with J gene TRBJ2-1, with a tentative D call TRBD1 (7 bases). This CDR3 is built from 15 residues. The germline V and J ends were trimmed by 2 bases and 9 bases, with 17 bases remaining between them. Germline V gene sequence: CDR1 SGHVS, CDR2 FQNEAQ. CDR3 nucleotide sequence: TGTGCCAGCAGCTTACGACAGGGTAGTAGCGGTGAGCAGTTCTTC. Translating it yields CASSLRQGSSGEQFF. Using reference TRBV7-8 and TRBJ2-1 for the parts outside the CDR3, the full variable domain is GAGVSQSPRYKVAKRGQDVALRCDPISGHVSLFWYQQALGQGPEFLTYFQNEAQLDKSGLPSDRFFAERPEGSVSTLKIQRTQQEDSAVYLCASSLRQGSSGEQFFGPGTRLTVL.

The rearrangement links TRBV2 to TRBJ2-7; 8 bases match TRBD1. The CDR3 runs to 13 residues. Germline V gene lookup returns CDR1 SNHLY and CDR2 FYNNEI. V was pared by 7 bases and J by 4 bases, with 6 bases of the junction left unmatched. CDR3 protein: CASIGQGTYEQYF. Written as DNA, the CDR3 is TGTGCCAGCATAGGACAGGGCACGTACGAGCAGTACTTC.

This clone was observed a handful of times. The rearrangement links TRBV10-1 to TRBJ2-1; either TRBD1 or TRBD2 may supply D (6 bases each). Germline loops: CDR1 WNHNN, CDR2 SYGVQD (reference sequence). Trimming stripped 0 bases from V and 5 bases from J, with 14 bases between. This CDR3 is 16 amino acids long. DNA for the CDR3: TGCGCCAGCAGTGAGTCGGGTGGGGGGCAAAACAATGAGCAGTTCTTC. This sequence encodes CASSESGGGQNNEQFF.

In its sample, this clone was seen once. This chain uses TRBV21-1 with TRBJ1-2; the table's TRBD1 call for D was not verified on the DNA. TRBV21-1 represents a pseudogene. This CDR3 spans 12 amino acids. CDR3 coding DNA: TGTGCCAGCAGCAACGAGGGGGACGGCTACACCTTC. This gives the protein CASSNEGDGYTF.

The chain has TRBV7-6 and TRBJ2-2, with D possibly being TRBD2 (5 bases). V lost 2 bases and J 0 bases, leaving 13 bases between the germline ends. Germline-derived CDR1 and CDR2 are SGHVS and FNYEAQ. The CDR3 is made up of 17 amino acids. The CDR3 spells CASSLRDQRSNTGELFF. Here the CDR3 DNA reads TGTGCCAGCAGCTTAAGAGACCAGCGGTCGAACACCGGGGAGCTGTTTTTT.